Following are 19 T cell receptor beta chains from one sample sequenced in a study of T cells in Graves' hyperthyroidism and ophthalmopathy. Template material for amplifying TCR beta CDR3 regions consisted of RNA transcripts. First-round RT-PCR with HTBI primers amplified the TCR CDR3 region. TCRdb independently ran MiXCR on the multiplex PCR reads; one entry per CDR3 protein. The repertoire consists of some 720,000 distinct CDR3 sequences, with about 17% occurring once and the leading ten covering around 8%. Material: blood. All receptors come from a man aged 18-30 years with Graves' hyperthyroidism.

Ten or more counts support this clonotype. The chain joins TRBV30 to TRBJ2-1; D is unclear. The CDR3 has 14 residues. Deletions cut 3 bases from V and 4 bases from J, with 13 bases between. In germline, CDR1 is GTSNPN, CDR2 SVGIG (reference sequence). CDR3 sequence: CAWRATRRYNEQFF. The CDR3 DNA is TGTGCCTGGAGGGCCACCCGGCGGTACAATGAGCAGTTCTTC.

This clonotype has ten or more counts. This chain joins TRBV3-1 and TRBJ1-5; D is unresolved. CDR1 and CDR2 from the germline V gene are LGHDT and YNNKEL (reference sequence). The CDR3 is 13 residues long. V lost 1 base, J lost 1 base, and 2 bases lay in between. The CDR3 loop reads CASSQASNQPQHF. In DNA form, the CDR3 reads TGTGCCAGCAGCCAAGCCAGCAATCAGCCCCAGCATTTT.

The CDR3 DNA is TGTGCCACCTCCCGGGGGGGGAGCACAGATACGCAGTATTTT. Translation: CATSRGGSTDTQYF. The V and J genes are TRBV11-3 and TRBJ2-3; 8 positions agree with TRBD2. From germline, CDR1 is SGHNT and CDR2 YENEEA. Unmatched junction bases numbered 6, after V lost 10 bases and J lost 0 bases. The CDR3 loop spans 14 amino acids.

At least ten counts were recorded for this clonotype. The CDR3 DNA reads TGCAGTGCTAGTGGGACAGCCTACACAGATACGCAGTATTTT. It translates to CSASGTAYTDTQYF. This chain links TRBV20-1 with TRBJ2-3; 7 nucleotides line up with TRBD1. J lost 2 bases, V lost 3 bases, and 5 bases had no gene match. Germline assignment: CDR1 DFQATT and CDR2 SNEGSKA (reference sequence). This CDR3 spans 14 amino acids.

This clonotype was detected only a few times. In DNA, the CDR3 is TGTGCCAGCAGTCCCTCCGGGATAGGCAATCAGCCCCAGCATTTT. Protein: CASSPSGIGNQPQHF. V gene TRBV28 combines with J gene TRBJ1-5; D unclear. The CDR3 contains 15 residues. V gave up 5 bases and J gave up 2 bases, with 13 bases separating them. The germline V gene has CDR1 MDHEN and CDR2 SYDVKM.

This clonotype was counted many times. The chain joins TRBV7-3 to TRBJ2-3, with D uncertain. This CDR3 is 15 amino acids long. V was clipped by 1 base and J by 0 bases, with 8 bases between them. The germline V gene has CDR1 SGHTA and CDR2 FQGTGA. In nucleotides, the CDR3 is TGTGCCAGCAGCTTAATGGGCGGAAGCACAGATACGCAGTATTTT. Translating gives CASSLMGGSTDTQYF.

This clonotype has a count of ten or more. V is TRBV6-5 and J is TRBJ2-1; D call uncertain. The CDR3 is made up of 14 amino acids. Trimming pared 0 bases from V and 5 bases from J, leaving 8 bases between. The germline gives CDR1 MNHEY, CDR2 SVGAGI. CDR3 amino acids: CASSYSTGDNEQFF. In DNA, the CDR3 is TGTGCCAGCAGTTACTCCACGGGCGACAATGAGCAGTTCTTC.

This clonotype was detected many times. The CDR3 region is CASRLADQETQYF. The DNA of the CDR3 is TGTGCCAGCAGACTAGCGGATCAAGAGACCCAGTACTTC. This chain connects TRBV12-3 or TRBV12-4 to TRBJ2-5; TRBD2 matches 8 bases. V was pared by 6 bases and J by 2 bases, with 2 bases of the junction left unmatched. The CDR3 runs to 13 residues.

This clonotype was seen more than once but under ten times. CDR3 loop: CASSVQGAKNIQYF. CDR3 in DNA: TGTGCCAGTAGTGTACAGGGGGCCAAAAACATTCAGTACTTC. The chain couples TRBV19 to TRBJ2-4, with 7 nucleotides matching TRBD1. CDR3 size: 14 residues. Germline V lookup: CDR1 LNHDA, CDR2 SQIVND (reference sequence). The trim removed 5 bases at V and 1 base at J, leaving 2 bases unmatched.

V is TRBV20-1 and J is TRBJ2-5, with D unclear. Germline values: CDR1 DFQATT, CDR2 SNEGSKA (reference sequence). The CDR3 has 13 amino acids. V was clipped by 3 bases and J by 4 bases, with 12 bases between them. CDR3 residues: CSARKGLRETQYF. CDR3 DNA sequence: TGCAGTGCTAGGAAGGGATTGCGAGAGACCCAGTACTTC.

The table lists this clonotype with many counts. This sequence joins TRBV29-1 and TRBJ1-3, with TRBD1 as a possible D gene (6 bases). V lost 7 bases, J lost 0 bases, and 10 bases lay in between. The length of the CDR3 is 13 residues. Germline-derived CDR1 and CDR2 are SQVTM and ANQGSEA. CDR3 in DNA: TGCAGCGCCGTGGACAGCTCTGGAAACACCATATATTTT. Protein sequence: CSAVDSSGNTIYF.

V is TRBV30 and J is TRBJ2-7; D remains unclear. V was cut by 1 base and J by 9 bases, with 10 bases left in between. Germline V gene sequence: CDR1 GTSNPN, CDR2 SVGIG (reference sequence). The CDR3 totals 11 residues. The CDR3 reads CAWSELSMQYF. The CDR3 bases are TGTGCCTGGAGTGAACTTAGCATGCAGTACTTC.

V gene TRBV20-1 combines with J gene TRBJ1-3; D is possibly TRBD1 (5 bases). The ends were cut back, 2 bases at V and 1 base at J, with 12 bases in the middle. CDR1 is DFQATT and CDR2 is SNEGSKA in the germline V gene (reference sequence). The CDR3 is made up of 15 amino acids. The CDR3 reads CSARSGSTSGNTIYF. In DNA, the CDR3 is TGCAGTGCTAGATCAGGGAGTACATCTGGAAACACCATATATTTT.

This clonotype has a count of ten or more. The chain uses TRBV7-2 and TRBJ2-1, with a weak D call TRBD1 (6 bases). Germline V lookup: CDR1 SGHTA, CDR2 FQGNSA. This CDR3 is built from 15 residues. With 5 bases removed from V and 7 bases from J, the gap between germline ends came to 18 bases. CDR3 loop: CASSQDSLKRNEQFF. The DNA for the CDR3 is TGTGCCAGCAGCCAGGACAGCCTTAAACGGAATGAGCAGTTCTTC.

This clonotype was seen many times. This CDR3 is CASSLGGGSGANVLTF. CDR3 sequence (DNA): TGTGCCAGCAGCTTAGGGGGGGGCTCTGGGGCCAACGTCCTGACTTTC. The chain recombines TRBV7-2 with TRBJ2-6, with 7 bases aligning to TRBD2. CDR1 is SGHTA, CDR2 FQGNSA, per germline. The CDR3 runs to 16 residues. V lost 1 base to trimming and J lost 0 bases; unmatched junction nucleotides: 0.

The chain carries TRBV6-1 and TRBJ2-7, with D possibly matching TRBD2 (6 bases). Trimming removed 1 base from V and 3 bases from J, with 13 bases in between. From germline, CDR1 is MNHNS and CDR2 SASEGT. This CDR3 has 15 amino acids. CDR3 sequence: CASSEEASAFYEQYF. The DNA of the CDR3 is TGTGCCAGCAGTGAAGAGGCTAGCGCCTTCTACGAGCAGTACTTC.

This clonotype was detected many times. The J gene is TRBJ2-1, the V gene TRBV7-2, with 11 bases fitting TRBD2. This CDR3 has 15 residues. The germline V gene has CDR1 SGHTA and CDR2 FQGNSA. J was trimmed by 6 bases and V by 5 bases; bases with no gene match: 6. The chain's CDR3 is CASSPGLAESNEQFF. CDR3 bases: TGTGCCAGCAGCCCGGGACTAGCGGAATCCAATGAGCAGTTCTTC.

The chain uses TRBV10-3 and TRBJ2-5; 7 positions match TRBD2. After removal of 3 bases from V and 5 bases from J, the junction contained 12 bases not matched to a gene. Germline V gene lookup returns CDR1 ENHRY and CDR2 SYGVKD. The length of the CDR3 is 16 residues. The CDR3: CAISDTSARGRETQYF. The CDR3 bases are TGTGCCATCAGTGATACTAGCGCCCGAGGGCGGGAGACCCAGTACTTC.

Of note for this clonotype: One junction end does not reproduce the germline sequence, and a read error may be involved. V is TRBV18 and J is TRBJ1-4; D unclear. This CDR3 has 13 residues. CDR1 is KGHSH and CDR2 is LQKENI in the germline V gene. CDR3 sequence (DNA): TGTGTCAGCTCACCCTTCGACCGTGAAAAACTGTTTTTT. Translated: CVSSPFDREKLFF. The full variable domain, with the rest looked up from reference TRBV18 and TRBJ1-4, is NAGVMQNPRHLVRRRGQEARLRCSPMKGHSHVYWYRQLPEEGLKFMVYLQKENIIDESGMPKERFSAEFPKEGPSILRIQQVVRGDSAAYFCVSSPFDREKLFFGSGTQLSVL.